These T cell receptor beta chains were read from a single sample in a study of blood T cell repertoires in COVID-19. TCRdb keeps only in-frame clones here, not all; method: immunoSEQ multiplex PCR. Among about 190,000 clones listed, about 82% were seen once. Material for sequencing was PBMCs or T cells enriched from blood (not recorded which). The receptors shown here come from a man aged 35 to 55 with acute COVID-19. Both conserved end residues are part of each CDR3. The order of the fields is clone size, V gene, J gene, CDR3 length, D gene, CDR3 DNA, CDR3 protein. The D gene is left open where the match is weak. Size tells how often a clone was seen (once, few, many) or the class of an expanded clone, and some rows leave it out.

clone_size: .; v_call: TRBV5-6; j_call: TRBJ2-3; cdr3_length: 16; d_call: .; cdr3_nt: TGTGCCAGCAGCCTAAAAGCGGGACATAACACAGATACGCAGTATTTT; cdr3_aa: CASSLKAGHNTDTQYF
clone_size: .; v_call: TRBV27; j_call: TRBJ1-6; cdr3_length: 13; d_call: .; cdr3_nt: TGTGCCAGCAGTTTCAGATATAATTCACCCCTCCACTTT; cdr3_aa: CASSFRYNSPLHF
clone_size: .; v_call: TRBV5-1; j_call: TRBJ1-3; cdr3_length: 15; d_call: TRBD1; cdr3_nt: TGCGCCAGCAGCTCCCGGGACAGCCCTGGAAACACCATATATTTT; cdr3_aa: CASSSRDSPGNTIYF
clone_size: .; v_call: TRBV6-5; j_call: TRBJ1-5; cdr3_length: 14; d_call: .; cdr3_nt: TGTGCCAGCCTCCCGGAGGGCGTCAATCAGCCCCAGCATTTT; cdr3_aa: CASLPEGVNQPQHF
clone_size: .; v_call: TRBV5-1; j_call: TRBJ2-1; cdr3_length: 15; d_call: TRBD2; cdr3_nt: TGCGCCAGTGGAGCCGGGACTAGCGGGAACAATGAGCAGTTCTTC; cdr3_aa: CASGAGTSGNNEQFF
clone_size: .; v_call: TRBV10-3; j_call: TRBJ1-1; cdr3_length: 13; d_call: TRBD1; cdr3_nt: TGTGCCATCGGGGACAGGGAAAACACTGAAGCTTTCTTT; cdr3_aa: CAIGDRENTEAFF
clone_size: few; v_call: TRBV7-9; j_call: TRBJ1-3; cdr3_length: 15; d_call: .; cdr3_nt: TGTGCCAGCAGCACCCCAGGGTTCTCCGGAAACACCATATATTTT; cdr3_aa: CASSTPGFSGNTIYF
clone_size: .; v_call: TRBV3-1/TRBV3-2; j_call: TRBJ2-7; cdr3_length: 13; d_call: TRBD2; cdr3_nt: TGTGCCAGCAGGCCCGGGACTAGCTACGAGCAGTACTTC; cdr3_aa: CASRPGTSYEQYF
clone_size: .; v_call: TRBV10-3; j_call: TRBJ2-1; cdr3_length: 17; d_call: TRBD2; cdr3_nt: TGTGCCATCAGTGAGTCGTCGGGACTAGCGGGGTACAATGAGCAGTTCTTC; cdr3_aa: CAISESSGLAGYNEQFF
clone_size: .; v_call: TRBV27; j_call: TRBJ1-6; cdr3_length: 13; d_call: .; cdr3_nt: TGTGCCAGCAGTTGGATCGGAGGATCACCCCTCCACTTT; cdr3_aa: CASSWIGGSPLHF
clone_size: .; v_call: TRBV28; j_call: TRBJ2-7; cdr3_length: 15; d_call: TRBD2; cdr3_nt: TGTGCCAGCAAAGCCCCAGGTAGCGGGAGCTACGAGCAGTACTTC; cdr3_aa: CASKAPGSGSYEQYF
clone_size: .; v_call: TRBV6-1; j_call: TRBJ2-2; cdr3_length: 16; d_call: TRBD2; cdr3_nt: TGTGCCAGCAGTGAAGCGACTAGCGGGAGGACCGGGGAGCTGTTTTTT; cdr3_aa: CASSEATSGRTGELFF
clone_size: .; v_call: TRBV7-3; j_call: TRBJ2-2; cdr3_length: 17; d_call: .; cdr3_nt: TGTGCCAGCAGCTTAAATGGAGGTGAACTGGGCGCCGGGGAGCTGTTTTTT; cdr3_aa: CASSLNGGELGAGELFF
clone_size: .; v_call: TRBV9; j_call: TRBJ2-3; cdr3_length: 15; d_call: TRBD1; cdr3_nt: TGTGCCAGCAGCGTAGGGCAGGGGGCGAAAGATACGCAGTATTTT; cdr3_aa: CASSVGQGAKDTQYF
clone_size: .; v_call: TRBV25-1; j_call: TRBJ2-5; cdr3_length: 14; d_call: .; cdr3_nt: TGTGCCAGCAGTGGGTTGGAGGGAAGAGAGACCCAGTACTTC; cdr3_aa: CASSGLEGRETQYF
clone_size: .; v_call: TRBV15; j_call: TRBJ1-5; cdr3_length: 16; d_call: .; cdr3_nt: TGTGCCACCAGCAGCCGGGGGGTGAGGACTTATCAGCCCCAGCATTTT; cdr3_aa: CATSSRGVRTYQPQHF